This T cell receptor beta chain was documented in a study of T-cell memory formation after mild COVID-19. The germline V gene has CDR1 KGHSH and CDR2 LQKENI. Trimming stripped 3 bases from V and 4 bases from J, with 9 bases between. CDR3 length equals 13 residues. General study results and limits: Clones shrinking between day 15 and 85 showed a balanced CD4/CD8 split, and those that grew later tilted toward CD4+. A subset of responding clones appeared in pre-infection memory, suggesting cross-reactive memory joined.

Using its own MiXCR run on the 5' RACE reads, TCRdb lists one record per CDR3 protein. The repertoire holds 340,000 or so distinct CDR3 sequences, about an eighth seen once, with 20% to 25% in the top ten. With respect to this clonotype: No antigen is known for it.

The V call is TRBV18, the J call TRBJ1-1; no clear D. The sample was PBMCs or a T cell subset sorted from them (not recorded which). The receptor's source is a man younger than 35 who had mild COVID-19 (a few samples of this study predate the infection). Cell type and time point are not known. The CDR3 reads CASSPTESTEAFF. In nucleotides, the CDR3 is TGTGCCAGCTCACCGACTGAGTCCACTGAAGCTTTCTTT.